Given below is one TCR beta chain in context. This CDR3 spans 17 amino acids. The germline CDR1 and CDR2 sequences are ENHRY and SYGVKD. The junction had 13 bases not matched to a gene; V was cut back by 6 bases and J by 3 bases. This sample is part of a study of cytomegalovirus exposure and HLA in healthy donors. Primers: 60 Vbeta forward and 13 Jbeta reverse. The method was immunoSEQ multiplex PCR; TCRdb's version includes in-frame clones alone and lacks a portion of them. The top ten hold 4.1% of the sample, which has some 170,000 clones, roughly 80% seen once. The chain uses TRBV10-3 and TRBJ2-1, with 8 bases identical to TRBD1. The sequence came from a middle-aged man in good health and CMV-seropositive. What was sequenced was PBMCs. CDR3 amino acids: CAISFPQGGGNYNEQFF. The CDR3, as DNA: TGTGCCATCAGCTTCCCACAGGGGGGCGGGAACTACAATGAGCAGTTCTTC.